The 4 T cell receptor beta chains below all came from one sample that was sequenced in a study of a mutant IDH1 vaccine in newly diagnosed glioma (dated by TCRdb to about 2021). Library preparation was by the immunoSEQ multiplex PCR assay. The immuneACCESS repertoire file appears here via TCRdb, limited to in-frame rearrangements. These files lack a portion of the clones; in checked studies, under half of the deficit traces to unresolved V genes, and the cause of the others is not known. The sample table records about 27,000 clones; over 80% of these occur just once. The top ten clonotypes cover 31% of the sample. These receptors are not linked to any known antigen. This specimen's time point label, interpreted: week 35, safety follow-up. A 20-mer mutant IDH1 peptide at 300 micrograms in Montanide made up each vaccine dose, which was injected subcutaneously together with topical imiquimod. This sample comprised PBMCs, obtained from a glioma patient whose treatment included an IDH1 peptide vaccine. These receptor sequences come from a man aged 25-45 years with glioma.

The genes are TRBV13 and TRBJ1-2, with 7 bases matching TRBD1. Germline CDR1 reads PRHDT; CDR2 reads FYEKMQ (reference sequence). Trimming removed 5 bases from V and 3 bases from J; junction bases left unmatched: 6. This CDR3 has 14 amino acids. The CDR3 DNA follows: TGTGCCAGCAGCCAGACAGGGCGGGACTATGGCTACACCTTC. This sequence encodes CASSQTGRDYGYTF.

The V gene is TRBV4-3, the J gene TRBJ1-6; 9 bases line up with TRBD1. CDR3 size: 18 residues. Germline assignment: CDR1 LGHNA and CDR2 YSLEER. The trim removed 1 base at V and 8 bases at J, leaving 12 bases unmatched. CDR3: CASSQVQLVGTGYSPLHF. The CDR3, as DNA: TGCGCCAGCAGCCAAGTTCAGTTGGTAGGGACAGGGTATTCACCCCTCCACTTT.

The chain carries TRBV6-5 and TRBJ1-2; 7 bases map to TRBD1. Germline lookup yields CDR1 MNHEY and CDR2 SVGAGI. The CDR3 runs 13 residues. The V gene end was trimmed by 6 bases and the J gene end by 7 bases; junction bases not matched to a gene: 8. The CDR3, as DNA: TGTGCCAGCAGCCCGGACAGGACACTTGGCTACACCTTC. Encoded protein: CASSPDRTLGYTF.

V is TRBV4-3 and J is TRBJ2-5; D uncertain. This CDR3 is built from 16 residues. Germline CDR1 and CDR2: LGHNA and YSLEER. Trimming stripped 1 base from V and 4 bases from J, with 16 bases between. The CDR3 DNA sequence: TGCGCCAGCAGCCAAGCATATCTTACCCACCTAGAGACCCAGTACTTC. Translation: CASSQAYLTHLETQYF.